Sequencing of this T cell receptor beta chain was carried out in a study of T-cell reconstitution after alpha-beta-depleted transplantation in children. Unique molecular identifiers were incorporated during preparation of the TCRbeta library. TCRdb itself ran the PCR reads through MiXCR, one entry per CDR3 protein. The data show over 550,000 distinct CDR3 sequences, over 9.5% seen once. This clonotype was picked up a small number of times. This TCR came from a human donor who donated a stem cell graft to a child with acute myeloid leukemia. This sample comprised PBMCs from the stem cell graft donor, obtained from the stem cell graft.

CDR3 coding DNA: TGTGCCAGCAGCGTAGAGGGAACCGGGGAGCTGTTTTTT. This gives the protein CASSVEGTGELFF. The J gene is TRBJ2-2, the V gene TRBV9, with unresolved D. Trimming removed 0 bases from V and 5 bases from J, with 5 bases in between. Germline loops: CDR1 SGDLS, CDR2 YYNGEE. This CDR3 has 13 residues.